The clone carrying this T cell receptor beta chain has at least ten counts. Its matching antigen is unknown. The CDR3 extends over 16 amino acids. Trimming took 0 bases from V and 0 from J, leaving 6 bases between them. Per the germline V gene, CDR1 is MNHNS and CDR2 is SASEGT. Thyroid ultrasound, orbital computed tomography, TRAb, serum thyroxine and clinical symptoms formed the basis of diagnosis. Isolation of PBMCs was performed using roughly 10 ml of fresh peripheral blood. TCR beta CDR3 regions were amplified from RNA transcripts. Second-round multiplex PCR came after first-round RT-PCR with HTBI primers. MiXCR was run by TCRdb on the multiplex PCR reads, yielding one entry per CDR3 protein. The sample holds approximately 380,000 distinct CDR3 sequences, under 25% seen once. This entry comes from a study of Graves' ophthalmopathy and Graves' hyperthyroidism. Study-wide points: Blood also harbored most expanded thyroid clonotypes above 0.001 frequency.

The clonotype comes from a young woman with stable Graves' hyperthyroidism. This chain uses TRBV6-1 with TRBJ2-6; D is ambiguous. The sequenced sample was peripheral blood. The CDR3 coding sequence is TGTGCCAGCAGTGAAGCAGGCCTCTCTGGGGCCAACGTCCTGACTTTC. Translating it yields CASSEAGLSGANVLTF.